This TCR beta chain was observed in a study of CD4 T cells in relation to SARS-CoV-2 and coronaviruses. The wider study: Crossreactive spike epitopes shared across donors were mapped to their HLA restriction. Study-wide results and limits: Monoreactive clones expanded significantly more to SARS-CoV-2 than crossreactive clones did.

Unexposed donor CD4+ T cells date from about 2011-2018, before the COVID-19 pandemic. The cells were cultured for approximately 10 days before CD4+ T cells were isolated. Testing used SARS-CoV-2 S/N and four cold-coronavirus spikes on unexposed-donor CD4+ T cells, cells permitting. Libraries were prepared by immunoSEQ multiplex PCR; TCRdb keeps only in-frame clonotypes and omits some of them. The sample lists 15,000 to 20,000 clones, more than 65% seen once, with about a fifth in the top ten. Notes on this clone: No antigen is known for it.

The TCR sequence derives from a human donor in good health. The sequencing sample was made of CD4+ T cells from PBMCs, cultured in vitro.

The CDR3 DNA reads as TGTGCCAGCAGCTCCACCTCCGAATCCATGTCCCTCCACTTT. Residues: CASSSTSESMSLHF. This sequence joins TRBV9 and TRBJ1-6; no clear D. The CDR3 is 14 residues long. Germline-derived CDR1 and CDR2 are SGDLS and YYNGEE. V was clipped by 4 bases and J by 14 bases, with 19 bases between them.